There are many counts of the clone carrying this T cell receptor beta chain. No antigen is known for it. The entry originates in a study of T cells in Graves' hyperthyroidism and ophthalmopathy. Study-level findings and limits: The model identified upcoming ophthalmopathy a median around 6 months ahead of onset. In blood, most of the thyroid clonotypes expanded above 0.001 were also present.

Amplification of TCR beta CDR3 regions used RNA as the template. Carried out on the TCR CDR3, a first-round RT-PCR used the HTBI primer set. MiXCR, applied by TCRdb to the multiplex PCR reads, yields one record per CDR3 protein. Of some 460,000 distinct CDR3 sequences in the sample, around 14% were seen once. This CDR3 contains 14 residues. Deletions cut 6 bases from V and 2 bases from J, with 16 bases between. The germline V gene encodes CDR1 DFQATT and CDR2 SNEGSKA (reference sequence). When ophthalmopathy did not progress within 18 months, Graves' hyperthyroidism was considered stable. Patients with uncontrolled infections, other autoimmune diseases, pregnancy or lactation were excluded.

The J gene is TRBJ2-5, the V gene TRBV20-1, with D tentatively TRBD1 (5 bases). This TCR came from a woman aged 18-29 years with Graves' hyperthyroidism. Sequences were obtained from blood. The CDR3: CSARRTRAQETQYF. The CDR3 bases are TGCAGTGCCCGAAGAACCAGGGCTCAAGAGACCCAGTACTTC.